The 8 T cell receptor beta chains presented below share a single source sample, sequenced in a study of T cell responses to AZD1222 COVID-19 vaccine. Sequencing used immunoSEQ multiplex PCR; TCRdb keeps in-frame clones, though not all of them. This repertoire shows approximately 35,000 clones, about nine tenths found once; its top ten account for about 11%. This sample comprised peripheral blood, obtained 28 days after the second AZD1222 dose. The receptors stem from an adult who received the AZD1222 COVID-19 vaccine.

The genes are TRBV5-1 and TRBJ1-4; the D gene is possibly TRBD1 (6 bases). V shed 4 bases and J shed 3 bases, with 13 bases lying between them. This CDR3 contains 15 residues. In germline, CDR1 is SGHRS, CDR2 YFSETQ. CDR3 coding DNA: TGCGCCAGCAGCCCGGCGGGGACACCTAATGAAAAACTGTTTTTT. Translation: CASSPAGTPNEKLFF.

This chain connects TRBV11-2 to TRBJ1-1; 9 nucleotides line up with TRBD1. CDR1 and CDR2 (germline): SGHAT, FQNNGV. There are 16 residues in the CDR3. Trimming at V came to 5 bases and at J to 10 bases, leaving 17 bases not matched to a gene. The CDR3: CASSQGQGESPATAFF. CDR3 sequence (DNA): TGTGCCAGCAGCCAGGGACAGGGAGAAAGCCCCGCGACAGCTTTCTTT.

The CDR3 DNA reads TGCAGTGCTAGTCCCACAGGGGGGCTAACATCAAACATTCAGTACTTC. This translates into CSASPTGGLTSNIQYF. V is TRBV20-1 and J is TRBJ2-4; 8 positions match TRBD1. The J segment lost 6 bases and the V segment lost 3 bases, leaving 13 bases of the junction unmatched. This CDR3 has 16 residues. The V gene's germline CDR1 is DFQATT and CDR2 SNEGSKA (reference sequence).

The J gene is TRBJ1-1, the V gene TRBV20-1, with unresolved D. Between the trimmed V and J ends, which lost 3 bases and 1 base, there was a span of 6 bases. CDR3 size: 12 residues. The germline gives CDR1 DFQATT, CDR2 SNEGSKA (reference sequence). Here the CDR3 reads CSASSTNTEAFF. The CDR3 nucleotides are TGCAGTGCTAGTTCCACGAACACTGAAGCTTTCTTT.

This clone was seen just once. This chain links TRBV2 with TRBJ2-2; 9 bases line up with TRBD2. Germline CDR1 is SNHLY and CDR2 is FYNNEI. V trimming: 6 bases; J trimming: 5 bases; junction bases outside the gene matches: 10. The CDR3 runs 16 residues. Here the CDR3 reads CASRAPGLAGTGELFF. The CDR3 nucleotides read TGTGCCAGCAGGGCCCCGGGACTAGCAGGGACCGGGGAGCTGTTTTTT.

This sequence joins TRBV6-2 or TRBV6-3 and TRBJ2-7; D may be TRBD1 (6 bases). The germline V gene encodes CDR1 MNHEY and CDR2 SVGEGT. With 6 bases removed from V and 1 base from J, the gap between germline ends came to 22 bases. The CDR3 consists of 17 residues. The CDR3 DNA sequence: TGTGCCAGCAGCCTTACCGCCCCCGGGCAGGGGTCCTACGAGCAGTACTTC. Protein product: CASSLTAPGQGSYEQYF.

J is TRBJ2-3 and V is TRBV20-1; D unclear. Looked up from germline, CDR1 is DFQATT and CDR2 is SNEGSKA (reference sequence). This CDR3 has 10 residues. Between the trimmed V and J ends, which lost 3 bases and 2 bases, there was a span of 0 bases. CDR3: CSASTDTQYF. CDR3 bases: TGCAGTGCTAGCACAGATACGCAGTATTTT.

The J gene is TRBJ1-1, the V gene TRBV28, with D maybe TRBD1 (6 bases). This CDR3 region has 15 residues. V dropped 6 bases and J dropped 0 bases, with 14 bases sitting between them. CDR1 and CDR2 from the germline V gene are MDHEN and SYDVKM. CDR3: CASRYNRDLNTEAFF. The CDR3 DNA reads as TGTGCCAGCAGATATAACAGGGACCTGAACACTGAAGCTTTCTTT.